Below, one T cell receptor beta chain is given with its context. Its antigen is as yet unknown. The sample comes from a study of T cell repertoires in cytomegalovirus infection. Overall study: Recently described HLA-C-restricted plus well-studied HLA-B-restricted CMV epitopes were used. An indication of both CMV infection and matching HLA type came from public TCR beta signatures. Study observations and caveats: Clonotype analysis showed dominance of the ex vivo response by HLA-C-restricted CMV-specific TCR beta clonotypes. Carriers of CMV and the relevant HLA type were discriminated by public TCR beta frequency.

The V gene lost 8 bases and the J gene lost 10 bases, with 18 bases spanning the gap. The germline V gene has CDR1 MNHNY and CDR2 SVGAGI (reference sequence). This CDR3 comprises 14 residues. MiXCR, applied by TCRdb to the reads, yields one record per CDR3 protein. The sample lists hundreds of thousands of distinct CDR3 sequences, more than 40% seen once, with about two fifths in the top ten. This TCR derives from a human donor in good health (CMV status not recorded). Some clones in this sample may be carry-over from other donors' samples. The chain is built from TRBV6-6 and TRBJ1-6; D gene ambiguous. The input for sequencing was cultured PBMCs, taken from culture after CMV antigen stimulation. The CDR3 nucleotides are TGTGCCAGCGGAGAACGGAGCAGGCAATCACCCCTCCACTTT. This encodes CASGERSRQSPLHF.